This is a list of T cell receptor beta chains from one sample in a study of blood T cell repertoires in COVID-19. The table came from immunoSEQ multiplex PCR; TCRdb's copy has only in-frame clones and leaves some out. The table shows roughly 200,000 clones, with approximately 87% occurring only once. Sequenced sample: peripheral blood. These receptors were collected from an older person with COVID-19, enrolled during active disease. Each CDR3 is given with its conserved first and last residue. The D gene is left open where the match is weak. Expanded clones are given a class, and other clones once, few, many or no size at all.

abundance	d_gene	v_gene	j_gene	CDR3aa	CDR3nt
NA	NA	TRBV7-2	TRBJ2-1	CASGRTGSSDEQFF	TGTGCCAGCGGACGAACAGGGTCCTCTGATGAGCAGTTCTTC
once	TRBD1	TRBV7-9	TRBJ1-1	CASSHRQGTMNTEAFF	TGTGCCAGCAGTCACCGACAGGGGACCATGAACACTGAAGCTTTCTTT
few	NA	TRBV14	TRBJ2-3	CASSQFPGWRPGADTQYF	TGTGCCAGCAGCCAATTTCCTGGCTGGCGTCCCGGGGCAGATACGCAGTATTTT
few	NA	TRBV10-1	TRBJ1-4	CASTIKGGGIRPFEYEKLFF	TGCGCCAGCACCATTAAAGGGGGGGGTATCCGGCCCTTCGAGTATGAAAAACTGTTTTTT
few	TRBD1	TRBV2	TRBJ1-5	CASRVPGQGEQPQHF	TGTGCCAGCAGGGTGCCCGGACAGGGTGAGCAGCCCCAGCATTTT
NA	NA	TRBV6-5	TRBJ2-5	CASSYSLIEKETQYF	TGTGCCAGCAGTTACTCATTGATAGAGAAAGAGACCCAGTACTTC
few	NA	TRBV11-3	TRBJ2-1	CASPLKEASNEQFF	TGTGCCAGCCCCCTCAAGGAGGCCTCCAATGAGCAGTTCTTC
NA	TRBD1	TRBV7-9	TRBJ1-3	CASSPRDSDISGNTIYF	TGTGCCAGCAGCCCTCGGGACAGCGATATCTCTGGAAACACCATATATTTT
NA	TRBD2	TRBV3-1/TRBV3-2	TRBJ2-4	CASSQVRGGVSKNIQYF	TGTGCCAGCAGCCAAGTGCGGGGGGGCGTTTCCAAAAACATTCAGTACTTC
once	NA	TRBV27	TRBJ2-6	CASSPLGGAQAGANVLTF	TGTGCCAGCAGTCCCCTAGGGGGGGCGCAGGCTGGGGCCAACGTCCTGACTTTC
NA	NA	TRBV5-4	TRBJ2-1	CASSGGGLSYNEQFF	TGTGCCAGCAGCGGGGGGGGCTTGTCCTACAATGAGCAGTTCTTC
large	NA	TRBV27	TRBJ2-2	CASSLDTRHANTGELFF	TGTGCCAGCAGTTTAGACACGAGACACGCGAACACCGGGGAGCTGTTTTTT
NA	TRBD1	TRBV29-1	TRBJ1-2	CSVETGTPYGYTF	TGCAGCGTCGAGACAGGGACCCCCTATGGCTACACCTTC
NA	TRBD1	TRBV5-1	TRBJ1-3	CASSLGQGTSGNTIYF	TGCGCCAGCAGCTTGGGACAGGGCACGTCTGGAAACACCATATATTTT
NA	NA	TRBV5-1	TRBJ1-6	CASSTSGNSPLHF	TGCGCCAGCTCTACCTCGGGTAATTCACCCCTCCACTTT
NA	NA	TRBV10-3	TRBJ2-2	CAISSGVTGELFF	TGTGCCATCAGCTCAGGGGTAACCGGGGAGCTGTTTTTT
NA	NA	TRBV4-1	TRBJ2-5	CASSQEVGEETQYF	TGCGCCAGCAGCCAAGAAGTCGGGGAAGAGACCCAGTACTTC
NA	TRBD1	TRBV28	TRBJ1-6	CASSYTKDRAENSPLHF	TGTGCCAGCAGTTACACTAAGGACAGGGCGGAGAATTCACCCCTCCACTTT
NA	NA	TRBV7-9	TRBJ1-1	CASSLSVPGPNTEAFF	TGTGCCAGCAGCTTATCCGTTCCAGGGCCGAACACTGAAGCTTTCTTT
NA	TRBD2	TRBV5-6	TRBJ2-1	CASSRGLAGVDYMIEQFF	TGTGCCAGCAGCAGGGGACTAGCGGGAGTGGACTATATGATTGAGCAGTTCTTC
NA	NA	TRBV3-1/TRBV3-2	TRBJ2-7	CASSPGIGYYEQYF	TGTGCCAGCAGCCCCGGGATCGGATATTACGAGCAGTACTTC
NA	TRBD1	TRBV9	TRBJ2-7	CASSVGTGGLGSYEQYF	TGTGCCAGCAGCGTTGGGACAGGGGGCTTAGGGTCCTACGAGCAGTACTTC
NA	TRBD2	TRBV7-3	TRBJ2-1	CASKPGPTSGENEQFF	TGTGCCAGCAAACCCGGCCCGACTAGCGGGGAAAATGAGCAGTTCTTC
NA	NA	TRBV21-1	TRBJ2-5	CASSHQGPGTQYF	TGTGCCAGCAGCCACCAGGGTCCGGGGACCCAGTACTTC
NA	NA	TRBV7-4	TRBJ1-2	CARPRRAYGYTF	TGTGCCAGACCGCGCAGGGCCTATGGCTACACCTTC
NA	NA	TRBV19	TRBJ1-3	CASPLSGNTIYF	TGTGCCAGCCCGTTGAGTGGAAACACCATATATTTT
NA	NA	TRBV4-1	TRBJ2-7	CASSQVWTVATYEQYF	TGCGCCAGCAGCCAAGTATGGACAGTGGCAACCTACGAGCAGTACTTC
NA	NA	TRBV3-1/TRBV3-2	TRBJ1-3	CASSLGHPSGNTIYF	TGTGCCAGCAGCCTGGGCCATCCCTCTGGAAACACCATATATTTT
NA	TRBD2	TRBV2	TRBJ2-1	CASSEIAGVDEQFF	TGTGCCAGCAGTGAGATAGCGGGAGTCGATGAGCAGTTCTTC
NA	NA	TRBV9	TRBJ2-7	CASSPYNSYEQYF	TGTGCCAGCAGCCCGTATAACTCCTACGAGCAGTACTTC
NA	TRBD2	TRBV2	TRBJ2-5	CASSSAGWKTQYF	TGTGCCAGCAGTTCAGCGGGGTGGAAGACCCAGTACTTC
NA	NA	TRBV2	TRBJ1-6	CASSRTAADRSPLHF	TGTGCCAGCAGTCGCACAGCGGCGGACCGGTCACCCCTCCACTTT
NA	TRBD1	TRBV7-3	TRBJ1-1	CASSQGGNTEAFF	TGTGCCAGCAGCCAGGGGGGGAACACTGAAGCTTTCTTT
NA	NA	TRBV30	TRBJ1-5	CAYGGRNNQPQHF	TGTGCCTACGGAGGCAGGAACAATCAGCCCCAGCATTTT
NA	TRBD2	TRBV7-8	TRBJ2-7	CASSSTRVAGAGEQYF	TGTGCCAGCAGCTCCACTCGAGTAGCGGGAGCGGGCGAGCAGTACTTC
NA	NA	TRBV4-1	TRBJ2-1	CASSQAVAPYNEQFF	TGCGCCAGCAGCCAAGCGGTCGCCCCCTACAATGAGCAGTTCTTC
NA	NA	TRBV28	TRBJ1-4	CASSLGGGNREKLFF	TGTGCCAGCAGCCTCGGGGGGGGGAACCGTGAAAAACTGTTTTTT